This is a list of T cell receptor beta chains from one sample in a study of cytomegalovirus exposure and HLA in healthy donors. Measured with immunoSEQ multiplex PCR; TCRdb has only the in-frame clones, and not every one. Seen here are 200,000 to 250,000 clones, roughly 68% observed once, and the top ten hold 2.6%. The sample taken for sequencing was PBMCs. These receptors originate from a man aged 35 to 55 in good health and CMV-seropositive. The CDR3 runs from the conserved cysteine through the conserved F or W. Fields, in order: clone size, V gene, D gene, J gene, CDR3 protein, CDR3 DNA. The D gene is left open where the match is weak. Some rows mark clone size as missing; the rest say once, few, many or name a class of expanded clone.

clone size: NA; V gene: TRBV10-3; D gene: NA; J gene: TRBJ2-3; CDR3 protein: CAISESPPRLHSADTQYF; CDR3 DNA: TGTGCCATCAGTGAGTCACCCCCCCGACTACATAGCGCAGATACGCAGTATTTT
clone size: once; V gene: TRBV4-3; D gene: TRBD1; J gene: TRBJ1-1; CDR3 protein: CASSQDKAEGATAFF; CDR3 DNA: TGCGCCAGCAGCCAAGATAAGGCGGAGGGGGCGACGGCTTTCTTT
clone size: few; V gene: TRBV6-5; D gene: TRBD2; J gene: TRBJ2-1; CDR3 protein: CASSPVSGGAGEQFF; CDR3 DNA: TGTGCCAGCAGTCCAGTTAGCGGGGGGGCGGGTGAGCAGTTCTTC
clone size: NA; V gene: TRBV2; D gene: NA; J gene: TRBJ2-1; CDR3 protein: CAPRGLSRNEQFF; CDR3 DNA: TGTGCCCCAAGGGGCCTCTCGAGAAATGAGCAGTTCTTC
clone size: NA; V gene: TRBV27; D gene: NA; J gene: TRBJ1-1; CDR3 protein: CASRIGGNTEAFF; CDR3 DNA: TGTGCCAGCAGGATAGGGGGGAACACTGAAGCTTTCTTT
clone size: NA; V gene: TRBV7-9; D gene: NA; J gene: TRBJ2-6; CDR3 protein: CASSLRPGSSGANVLTF; CDR3 DNA: TGTGCCAGCAGCTTACGTCCAGGCAGCTCTGGGGCCAACGTCCTGACTTTC
clone size: NA; V gene: TRBV11-2; D gene: NA; J gene: TRBJ2-1; CDR3 protein: CASSPGVSPGEQFF; CDR3 DNA: TGTGCCAGCAGCCCAGGGGTTAGCCCCGGTGAGCAGTTCTTC
clone size: NA; V gene: TRBV4-1; D gene: TRBD2; J gene: TRBJ2-6; CDR3 protein: CASSRQLAGESSGANVLTF; CDR3 DNA: TGCGCCAGCAGCCGCCAACTAGCGGGGGAGTCCTCTGGGGCCAACGTCCTGACTTTC
clone size: NA; V gene: TRBV5-4; D gene: NA; J gene: TRBJ1-1; CDR3 protein: CASSLQTANTEAFF; CDR3 DNA: TGTGCCAGCAGCTTACAGACAGCTAACACTGAAGCTTTCTTT
clone size: NA; V gene: TRBV6-5; D gene: NA; J gene: TRBJ1-2; CDR3 protein: CASSLKRGPNYGYTF; CDR3 DNA: TGTGCCAGCAGTTTAAAAAGGGGTCCTAACTATGGCTACACCTTC
clone size: NA; V gene: TRBV28; D gene: TRBD1; J gene: TRBJ1-5; CDR3 protein: CASRLQGAQSQPQHF; CDR3 DNA: TGTGCCAGCAGATTACAGGGGGCTCAGAGTCAGCCCCAGCATTTT
clone size: NA; V gene: TRBV11-2; D gene: NA; J gene: TRBJ1-2; CDR3 protein: CASRDGRGRLPYGYTF; CDR3 DNA: TGTGCCAGCAGGGATGGGAGGGGGAGGTTACCCTATGGCTACACCTTC
clone size: NA; V gene: TRBV13; D gene: NA; J gene: TRBJ1-1; CDR3 protein: CASSLGRLTEAFF; CDR3 DNA: TGTGCCAGCAGCCTAGGCAGGCTCACTGAAGCTTTCTTT
clone size: NA; V gene: TRBV4-1; D gene: NA; J gene: TRBJ2-3; CDR3 protein: CASSQPRAGMEDTQYF; CDR3 DNA: TGCGCCAGCAGCCAGCCACGTGCAGGGATGGAGGATACGCAGTATTTT
clone size: NA; V gene: TRBV2; D gene: NA; J gene: TRBJ2-3; CDR3 protein: CASTRQASGDTQYF; CDR3 DNA: TGTGCCAGCACGCGACAGGCGTCAGGCGATACGCAGTATTTT
clone size: NA; V gene: TRBV6-6; D gene: TRBD2; J gene: TRBJ2-3; CDR3 protein: CASRSTSGGARDTQYF; CDR3 DNA: TGTGCCAGCAGGTCGACTAGCGGGGGGGCTAGAGATACGCAGTATTTT
clone size: NA; V gene: TRBV11-2; D gene: TRBD2; J gene: TRBJ2-3; CDR3 protein: CASSLSGGAQGTDTQYF; CDR3 DNA: TGTGCCAGCAGCTTAAGCGGGGGGGCCCAGGGCACAGATACGCAGTATTTT
clone size: NA; V gene: TRBV14; D gene: NA; J gene: TRBJ2-4; CDR3 protein: CASSHGDRAKNIQYF; CDR3 DNA: TGTGCCAGCAGCCACGGTGACAGGGCCAAAAACATTCAGTACTTC
clone size: NA; V gene: TRBV28; D gene: TRBD2; J gene: TRBJ2-7; CDR3 protein: CASAPGGTTYEQYF; CDR3 DNA: TGTGCCAGCGCCCCCGGTGGGACTACCTACGAGCAGTACTTC
clone size: few; V gene: TRBV5-4; D gene: TRBD2; J gene: TRBJ2-1; CDR3 protein: CASSSGVNNEQFF; CDR3 DNA: TGTGCCAGCAGCAGCGGGGTAAACAATGAGCAGTTCTTC
clone size: once; V gene: TRBV7-2; D gene: NA; J gene: TRBJ2-3; CDR3 protein: CASSPTVGADTQYF; CDR3 DNA: TGTGCCAGCAGTCCGACAGTAGGGGCAGATACGCAGTATTTT
clone size: NA; V gene: TRBV6-5; D gene: NA; J gene: TRBJ1-1; CDR3 protein: CASTPGGTANTEAFF; CDR3 DNA: TGTGCCAGCACCCCCGGGGGGACGGCGAACACTGAAGCTTTCTTT
clone size: NA; V gene: TRBV6-5; D gene: NA; J gene: TRBJ1-2; CDR3 protein: CASTTGFNYGYTF; CDR3 DNA: TGTGCCAGCACGACAGGCTTTAACTATGGCTACACCTTC
clone size: few; V gene: TRBV5-6; D gene: TRBD1; J gene: TRBJ1-2; CDR3 protein: CASSPIWGQNLGGYTF; CDR3 DNA: TGTGCCAGCAGCCCAATTTGGGGACAGAATTTGGGTGGCTACACCTTC
clone size: few; V gene: TRBV25-1; D gene: NA; J gene: TRBJ2-5; CDR3 protein: CASSGPGTPYQETQYF; CDR3 DNA: TGTGCCAGCAGTGGCCCCGGGACACCGTACCAAGAGACCCAGTACTTC
clone size: NA; V gene: TRBV5-1; D gene: TRBD2; J gene: TRBJ2-3; CDR3 protein: CASSPRLAGGPYSSTDTQYF; CDR3 DNA: TGCGCCAGCAGCCCCCGACTAGCGGGGGGGCCTTACTCTAGCACAGATACGCAGTATTTT
clone size: few; V gene: TRBV5-6; D gene: NA; J gene: TRBJ2-7; CDR3 protein: CASSLGRRLGSNHEQYF; CDR3 DNA: TGTGCCAGCAGCTTGGGGCGGCGGTTGGGTAGTAACCACGAGCAGTACTTC